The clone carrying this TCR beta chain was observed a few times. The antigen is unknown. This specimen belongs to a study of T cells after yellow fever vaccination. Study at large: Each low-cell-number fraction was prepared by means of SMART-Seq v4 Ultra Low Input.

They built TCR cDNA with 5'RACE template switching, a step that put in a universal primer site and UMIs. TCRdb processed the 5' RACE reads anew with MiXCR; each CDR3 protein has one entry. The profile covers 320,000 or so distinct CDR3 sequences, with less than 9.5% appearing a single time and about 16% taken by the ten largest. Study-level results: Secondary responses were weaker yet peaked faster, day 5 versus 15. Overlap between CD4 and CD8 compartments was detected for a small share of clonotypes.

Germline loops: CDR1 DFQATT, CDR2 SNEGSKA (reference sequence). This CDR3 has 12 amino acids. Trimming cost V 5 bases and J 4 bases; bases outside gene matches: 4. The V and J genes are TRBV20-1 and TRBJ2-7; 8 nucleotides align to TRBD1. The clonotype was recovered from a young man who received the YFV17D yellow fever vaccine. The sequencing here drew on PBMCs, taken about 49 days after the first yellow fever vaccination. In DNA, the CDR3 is TGCAGTGCTGGAGGGGACAGGTACGAGCAGTACGTC. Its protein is CSAGGDRYEQYV.